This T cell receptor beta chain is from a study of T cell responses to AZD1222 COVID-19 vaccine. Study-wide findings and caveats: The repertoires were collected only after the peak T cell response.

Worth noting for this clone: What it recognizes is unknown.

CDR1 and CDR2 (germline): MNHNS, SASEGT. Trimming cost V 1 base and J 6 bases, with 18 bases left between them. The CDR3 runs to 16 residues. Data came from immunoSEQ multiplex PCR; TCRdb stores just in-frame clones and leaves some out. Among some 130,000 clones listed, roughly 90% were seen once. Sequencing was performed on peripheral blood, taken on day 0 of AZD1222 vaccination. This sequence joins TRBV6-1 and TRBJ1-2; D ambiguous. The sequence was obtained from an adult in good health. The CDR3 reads CASSEVGRSSNNGYTF. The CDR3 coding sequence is TGTGCCAGCAGTGAAGTAGGACGGAGCAGTAATAATGGCTACACCTTC.